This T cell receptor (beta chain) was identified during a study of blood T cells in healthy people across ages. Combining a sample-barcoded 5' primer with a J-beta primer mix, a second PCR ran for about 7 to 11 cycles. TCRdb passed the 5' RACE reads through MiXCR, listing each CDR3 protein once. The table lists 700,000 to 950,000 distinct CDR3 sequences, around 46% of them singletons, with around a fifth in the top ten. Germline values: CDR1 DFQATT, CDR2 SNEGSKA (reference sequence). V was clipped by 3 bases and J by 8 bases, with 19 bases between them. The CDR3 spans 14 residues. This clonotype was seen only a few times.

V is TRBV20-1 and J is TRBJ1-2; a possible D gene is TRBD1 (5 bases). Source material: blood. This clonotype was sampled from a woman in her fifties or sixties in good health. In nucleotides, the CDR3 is TGCAGTGCTAGGCCTTTGTACCCAGGGTGCGGCTACACCTTC. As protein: CSARPLYPGCGYTF.